The 20 T cell receptor beta chains in this list originate from one sample, sequenced in a study of graft-versus-host responses after intestinal transplantation. No antigen has been assigned to these receptors. Sequencing used immunoSEQ multiplex PCR; TCRdb keeps in-frame clones, though not all of them. The table lists 80,000 to 100,000 clones, 92% of them singletons. The sample in question was unstimulated CD4+ T cells sorted from spleen or lymph node cells, obtained before intestinal transplant. Source of these receptors: a human donor who received an intestinal transplant.

This chain connects TRBV4-2 to TRBJ1-3; 9 bases fit TRBD1. Per germline, CDR1 LGHNA and CDR2 YNFKEQ. V dropped 1 base and J dropped 4; count of bases not matched to a gene: 8. The CDR3 extends over 17 amino acids. This CDR3 reads CASSQVNRGRAGNTIYF. The CDR3, as DNA: TGTGCCAGCAGCCAAGTCAACAGGGGGCGCGCCGGAAACACCATATATTTT.

The chain is built from TRBV10-3 and TRBJ2-1; a weak D match, TRBD1 (6 bases). V lost 2 bases to trimming and J lost 1 base, with 9 bases between them. Germline V gene lookup returns CDR1 ENHRY and CDR2 SYGVKD. This CDR3 spans 15 amino acids. The CDR3 coding sequence is TGTGCCATCAGTGAGGTCAGGGGATCCTACAATGAGCAGTTCTTC. Its translation is CAISEVRGSYNEQFF.

The CDR3 nucleotides read TGTGCCAGCAGCGTACGACTAGCGGGGATGGGAGATACGCAGTATTTT. Translation: CASSVRLAGMGDTQYF. The chain is built from TRBV11-2 and TRBJ2-3; 11 bases fit TRBD2. The V segment lost 5 bases and the J segment 5 bases; nucleotides outside the gene matches: 9. The CDR3 length is 16 residues. Germline V gene data show CDR1 as SGHAT and CDR2 as FQNNGV.

J is TRBJ2-2 and V is TRBV6-1; 8 nucleotides agree with TRBD1. The CDR3 covers 15 residues. The germline gives CDR1 MNHNS, CDR2 SASEGT. V shed 7 bases, J shed 7 bases, and the junction held 11 bases outside the gene matches. Written as DNA, the CDR3 is TGTGCCAGCAACTTCAGGGGGCCGAGTGGCGGGGAGCTGTTTTTT. This translates into CASNFRGPSGGELFF.

This chain uses TRBV7-2 with TRBJ1-3; no clear D gene. CDR3 length equals 15 residues. V gave up 4 bases and J gave up 0 bases, with 10 bases separating them. Germline V gives CDR1 SGHTA, CDR2 FQGNSA. Written as DNA, the CDR3 is TGTGCCAGCAGCTCGAAGACGGGCTCTGGAAACACCATATATTTT. Translation: CASSSKTGSGNTIYF.

V usage is TRBV7-9 and J usage is TRBJ2-1; TRBD2 might be the D (5 bases). CDR3 size: 13 residues. V was shortened by 3 bases and J by 10 bases, with 13 bases between the two germline ends. Germline CDR1 SEHNR, CDR2 FQNEAQ (reference sequence). The CDR3: CASSFAGDAEQFF. CDR3 nucleotides: TGTGCCAGCAGCTTTGCCGGGGATGCGGAGCAGTTCTTC. Full variable domain (rest looked up from reference TRBV7-9 and TRBJ2-1): DTGVSQNPRHKITKRGQNVTFRCDPISEHNRLYWYRQTLGQGPEFLTYFQNEAQLEKSRLLSDRFSAERPKGSFSTLEIQRTEQGDSAMYLCASSFAGDAEQFFGPGTRLTVL.

The chain recombines TRBV21-1 with TRBJ2-5; the table names TRBD2, a call not compared with the DNA. TRBV21-1 is an annotated pseudogene. CDR3 length equals 20 residues. The CDR3 DNA follows: TGTGCCAGCAGCAAAGCGCCAACCCCGGCGACTAGCGGGGGGGTGGAGACCCAGTACTTC. It encodes CASSKAPTPATSGGVETQYF.

This clone came up a few times. The CDR3 bases are TGTGCCAGCAGGGGGGGGAGGGGGGGCCTATCCTACGAGCAGTACTTC. Its translation: CASRGGRGGLSYEQYF. The genes are TRBV25-1 and TRBJ2-7, with D possibly being TRBD2 (7 bases). CDR3 length: 16 residues. The V gene's germline CDR1 is MGHDK and CDR2 SYGVNS. Trimming pared 6 bases from V and 1 base from J, leaving 19 bases between.

This clone was counted a few times. The chain employs TRBV6-1 and TRBJ1-3; D remains unclear. The germline gives CDR1 MNHNS, CDR2 SASEGT. Trimming stripped 7 bases from V and 2 bases from J, with 9 bases between. The CDR3 sequence is 13 residues long. In nucleotides, the CDR3 is TGTGCCAGCACCTTTCCTCCTGGAAACACCATATATTTT. The encoded protein is CASTFPPGNTIYF.

The V call is TRBV18, the J call TRBJ2-7, with TRBD2 as a possible D gene (6 bases). CDR1 and CDR2 from the germline V gene are KGHSH and LQKENI. V gave up 3 bases and J gave up 3 bases, with 15 bases separating them. The CDR3 contains 15 residues. CDR3 coding DNA: TGTGCCAGCTCACCGCGGGACCCCTCGGTCTACGAGCAGTACTTC. Protein: CASSPRDPSVYEQYF.

This clone appeared a single time. This chain joins TRBV5-1 and TRBJ2-7; D may be TRBD1 (5 bases). The CDR3 is made up of 13 amino acids. The germline CDR1 and CDR2 sequences are SGHRS and YFSETQ. Trimming took 4 bases from V and 2 from J, leaving 10 bases between them. CDR3 loop: CASSSQGTYEQYF. CDR3 sequence (DNA): TGCGCCAGCAGCAGCCAGGGAACCTACGAGCAGTACTTC.

The gene calls are TRBV5-1 and TRBJ1-5; D unresolved. Looked up from germline, CDR1 is SGHRS and CDR2 is YFSETQ. This CDR3 is 16 amino acids long. With 4 bases removed from V and 4 bases from J, the gap between germline ends came to 18 bases. CDR3 nucleotides: TGCGCCAGCAGCCCAGGCCTGGTTTTCTCTAATCAGCCCCAGCATTTT. The encoded protein is CASSPGLVFSNQPQHF.

The V call is TRBV7-2, the J call TRBJ2-1; a weak D match, TRBD1 (6 bases). V lost 4 bases and J lost 4, with 14 bases in between. Germline V lookup: CDR1 SGHTA, CDR2 FQGNSA. The CDR3 sequence is 15 residues long. As DNA, the CDR3 is TGTGCCAGCAGCTCAGGGGCCGGGGAGTACAATGAGCAGTTCTTC. Protein sequence: CASSSGAGEYNEQFF.

A word on this clone: The sample has other DNA sequences that encode this CDR3 too. The chain is built from TRBV4-1 and TRBJ1-5, with TRBD1 matching 9 bases. Germline V gives CDR1 MGHRA, CDR2 YSYEKL. CDR3 length: 15 residues. Trimming removed 6 bases from V and 6 bases from J; junction bases left unmatched: 9. The CDR3, as DNA: TGCGCCAGCAGTCTAGGTACGACAGGGGGTCAGCCCCAGCATTTT. This translates into CASSLGTTGGQPQHF.

V and J are TRBV6-5 and TRBJ2-1, with 14 bases identical to TRBD2. The CDR3 totals 13 residues. With V trimmed by 2 bases and J by 12 bases, 0 bases remained unmatched. Germline CDR1 is MNHEY and CDR2 is SVGAGI. The CDR3 sequence: CASSYGLAGGQFF. CDR3 DNA: TGTGCCAGCAGTTACGGACTAGCGGGGGGGCAGTTCTTC.

The CDR3 protein is CASSPTGAGNTIYF. Written as DNA, the CDR3 is TGTGCCAGCAGTCCTACAGGGGCTGGAAACACCATATATTTT. This chain connects TRBV6-6 to TRBJ1-3; 7 bases line up with TRBD1. The germline V gene has CDR1 MNHNY and CDR2 SVGAGI (reference sequence). Trimming at V came to 5 bases and at J to 2 bases, leaving 3 bases not matched to a gene. This CDR3 contains 14 residues.

J is TRBJ1-1 and V is TRBV15; D uncertain. V was cut by 0 bases and J by 5 bases, with 10 bases left in between. The CDR3 extends over 14 amino acids. Germline V gene lookup returns CDR1 LNHNV and CDR2 YYDKDF (reference sequence). In DNA, the CDR3 is TGTGCCACCAGCAGAGATCCGGGAAAAACTGAAGCTTTCTTT. Its translation is CATSRDPGKTEAFF.

A few counts support this clone. The chain combines TRBV4-1 with TRBJ1-1; perhaps TRBD1 as D (6 bases). The germline V gene has CDR1 MGHRA and CDR2 YSYEKL. V was shortened by 2 bases and J by 6 bases, with 19 bases between the two germline ends. The CDR3 has 16 residues. This chain's CDR3 is CASSQNRGGRGPEAFF. CDR3 bases: TGCGCCAGCAGCCAAAATCGGGGGGGCAGGGGCCCTGAAGCTTTCTTT.

This chain links TRBV19 with TRBJ1-5; 7 positions agree with TRBD1. The germline V gene encodes CDR1 LNHDA and CDR2 SQIVND (reference sequence). The V and J ends lost 4 bases and 4 bases, in that order; junction bases with no gene match: 10. This CDR3 contains 16 residues. Here the CDR3 reads CASSTTKGQLNQPQHF. The CDR3, as DNA: TGTGCCAGTAGTACCACAAAGGGACAGTTAAATCAGCCCCAGCATTTT.

The chain uses TRBV6-4 and TRBJ2-3; 8 bases are a match to TRBD2. There are 13 residues in the CDR3. The germline V gene encodes CDR1 MRHNA and CDR2 SNTAGT. The V and J ends lost 6 bases and 6 bases, in that order; junction bases with no gene match: 5. CDR3 region: CASRKGLDDTQYF. CDR3 nucleotides: TGTGCCAGCAGAAAGGGACTAGACGATACGCAGTATTTT.